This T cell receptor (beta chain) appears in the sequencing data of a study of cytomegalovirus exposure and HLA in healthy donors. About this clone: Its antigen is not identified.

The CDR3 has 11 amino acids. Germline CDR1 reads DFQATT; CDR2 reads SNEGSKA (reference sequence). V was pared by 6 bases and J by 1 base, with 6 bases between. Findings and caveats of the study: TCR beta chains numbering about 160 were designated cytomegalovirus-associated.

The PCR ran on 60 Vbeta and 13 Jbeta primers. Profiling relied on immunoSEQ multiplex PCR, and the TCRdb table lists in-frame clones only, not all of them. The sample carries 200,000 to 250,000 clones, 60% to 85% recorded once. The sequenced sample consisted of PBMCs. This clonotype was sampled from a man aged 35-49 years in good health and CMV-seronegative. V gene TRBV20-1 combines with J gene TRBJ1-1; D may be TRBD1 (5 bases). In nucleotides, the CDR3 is TGCAGTGCCCAGGGGAACACTGAAGCTTTCTTT. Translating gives CSAQGNTEAFF.